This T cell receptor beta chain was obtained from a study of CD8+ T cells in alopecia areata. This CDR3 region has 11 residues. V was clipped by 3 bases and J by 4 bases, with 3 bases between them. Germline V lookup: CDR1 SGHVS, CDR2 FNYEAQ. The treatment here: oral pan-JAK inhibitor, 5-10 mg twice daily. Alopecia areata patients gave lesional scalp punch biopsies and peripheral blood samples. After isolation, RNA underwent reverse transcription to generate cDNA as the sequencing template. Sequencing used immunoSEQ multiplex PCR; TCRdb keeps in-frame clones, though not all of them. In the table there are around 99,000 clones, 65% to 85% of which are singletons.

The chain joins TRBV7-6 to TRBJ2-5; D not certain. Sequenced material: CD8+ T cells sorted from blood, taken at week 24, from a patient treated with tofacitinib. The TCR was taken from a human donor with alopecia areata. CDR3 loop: CASSLAETQYF. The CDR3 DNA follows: TGTGCCAGCAGCTTGGCAGAGACCCAGTACTTC.